A selection of T cell receptor beta chains follows, all from one sample in a study of human CD8 memory T cell subsets. For each CDR3 protein, TCRdb gives one entry from its re-call of the 5' RACE reads, without DNA. The record lists about 18,000 distinct CDR3 sequences, of which the ten most abundant hold about 5%. The sample was CD8+ T cells from PBMCs. Receptors originate from a human donor in good health. Both conserved end residues are part of each CDR3.

V gene	J gene	CDR3 protein
TRBV7-9	TRBJ2-3	CASSSPVSLVSADTQYF
TRBV20-1	TRBJ2-3	CSAQREFGTDTQYF
TRBV7-8	TRBJ2-5	CASSSTIGLAGDQETQYF
TRBV11-3	TRBJ2-2	CASSLMGFGELFF
TRBV20-1	TRBJ1-2	CSARDLGVSVGYTF
TRBV6-1	TRBJ2-1	CASSEIIGFHTGGRDNEQFF
TRBV6-6	TRBJ2-7	CASRPPGQGSEQYF
TRBV11-2	TRBJ2-3	CASSRQQGDTQYF
TRBV6-6	TRBJ1-5	CASAIHGANNQPQHF
TRBV20-1	TRBJ1-2	CSAAGTELNYGYTF
TRBV24-1	TRBJ2-3	CATRPAGGGSDTQYF